The source of this T cell receptor (beta chain) is a study of regulatory T cells in long-lasting Graves disease (dated by TCRdb to about 2021). Broadly, across the study: Persistent Graves' disease was defined as antithyroid drug treatment for over 5 years with persistently positive TSH receptor autoantibodies. Persistent Graves' disease patients were compared with newly diagnosed Graves' disease patients by peripheral blood TCR sequencing and RNA sequencing. The study was conducted in China and was registered as a clinical trial. A total of some 35 samples underwent TCR sequencing, from around 13 patients with persistent Graves' disease and 20 patients with newly diagnosed Graves' disease. Persistent Graves' disease patients in the clinical cohort had taken antithyroid drugs for approximately 9.5 years on average.

The cysteine opens and the phenylalanine closes a CDR3 of 11 amino acids. The sequence is cut down to CDR3 DNA, 33 bases in frame from base 1. CDR1 is given as DFQATT and CDR2 as SNEGSKA, both from the germline V gene (reference sequence). The V and J ends are trimmed by 6 bases and 9 bases, leaving 15 bases between them. Libraries were built with multiplex PCR. Sequenced using an Illumina HiSeq 4000. CDR3 regions were amplified by Arm-PCR with iRepertoire HTBI primers to construct TCR beta libraries. Before sequencing, the PCR products underwent gel purification. Processing in the source paper ran as follows. Gene usage analysis of CDR3 amino acid clonotypes relied on the roughly 58 TRBV and over 13 TRBJ segments identified across samples. Filtered high-quality paired reads were merged into contigs using COPE and FqMerger. BLAST was used to align contigs to IMGT TRBV, TRBD and TRBJ reference genes, and CDR3 was defined according to IMGT. Any clonotype with a frequency above 0.1% was counted as a highly expanded clone. Repertoire diversity was measured by Shannon entropy, and V-J evenness by the Gini coefficient. A clonotype was considered public if more than one individual shared it. Clones were called with MiXCR by TCRdb after fastp trimmed the public reads at Q25, and only in-frame beta chains were retained. Each record represents a unique CDR3 protein, reported with the most common genes and DNA among its rows. The V and J calls here are based on TCRdb, not the publication. This sample comprises around 510,000 distinct CDR3 sequences, under 25% of them detected only once. Less than 9% of the sample belongs to the ten largest clones.

This specimen's time point label, per the study, means: persistent/refractory GD, antithyroid drugs over 5 years with positive TRAb. For both TCR sequencing and RNA sequencing, RNA was extracted from PBMCs using TRIzol. The diagnosis of Graves' disease followed American Thyroid Association guidelines. The patients came from an endocrinology department in Xi'an, China. From each patient, roughly 9 milliliters of peripheral blood was collected into an EDTA anticoagulant tube. PBMCs were isolated by Ficoll Paque Plus density gradient separation without further T cell sorting. An Agilent 2100 Bioanalyzer and agarose gel were used to assess RNA quality, and a NanoDrop 2000 was used to measure RNA concentration. As regards this clonotype: Its antigen is not yet known. Base qualities were left out, and no much larger clone turns up one base away.

Overall results and qualifications from the work: As a limitation, the authors acknowledged that the small sample size may reduce accuracy. TRBV28, TRBJ1-2 and TRBJ2-5 were preferentially used in persistent disease, while TRBV20-1 and TRBJ2-1 were favored in newly diagnosed disease. Persistent Graves' disease patients showed lower TCR Shannon entropy and fewer highly expanded clones than newly diagnosed patients, suggesting clonal expansion. Peripheral blood alone was examined, since thyroid tissue, which constituted the primary lesion, could not be accessed. Persistent patients shared more public clonotypes among themselves (around 2,500) than newly diagnosed patients did (more than 950). Sequencing and analysis were restricted to the TCR beta chain.

The specimen was peripheral blood mononuclear cells (PBMCs), collected when the disease was refractory, from a patient treated with antithyroid drugs. This clonotype was sampled from a female donor with Graves disease. This sequence uses TRBV20-1 and TRBJ2-7; possibly the D gene is TRBD2, per 7 matching bases. The CDR3 region has the sequence CSASRGAWQYF. The DNA is as follows: TGCAGTGCCAGTCGGGGGGCTTGGCAGTACTTC.